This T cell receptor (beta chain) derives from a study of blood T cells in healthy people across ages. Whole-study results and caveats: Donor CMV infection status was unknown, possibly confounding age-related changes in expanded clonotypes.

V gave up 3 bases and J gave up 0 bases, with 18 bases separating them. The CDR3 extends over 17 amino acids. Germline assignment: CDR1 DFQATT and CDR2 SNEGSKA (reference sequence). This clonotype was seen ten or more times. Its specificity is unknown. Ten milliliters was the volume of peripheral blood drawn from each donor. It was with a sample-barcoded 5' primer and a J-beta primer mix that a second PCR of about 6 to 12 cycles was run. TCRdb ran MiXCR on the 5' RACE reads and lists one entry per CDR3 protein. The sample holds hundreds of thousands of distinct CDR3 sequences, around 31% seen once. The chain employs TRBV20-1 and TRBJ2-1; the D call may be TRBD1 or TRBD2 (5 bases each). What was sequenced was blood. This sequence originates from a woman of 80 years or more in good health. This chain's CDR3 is CSARGPYSTSSYNEQFF. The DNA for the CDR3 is TGCAGTGCTAGGGGGCCCTATTCCACTAGCTCCTACAATGAGCAGTTCTTC.